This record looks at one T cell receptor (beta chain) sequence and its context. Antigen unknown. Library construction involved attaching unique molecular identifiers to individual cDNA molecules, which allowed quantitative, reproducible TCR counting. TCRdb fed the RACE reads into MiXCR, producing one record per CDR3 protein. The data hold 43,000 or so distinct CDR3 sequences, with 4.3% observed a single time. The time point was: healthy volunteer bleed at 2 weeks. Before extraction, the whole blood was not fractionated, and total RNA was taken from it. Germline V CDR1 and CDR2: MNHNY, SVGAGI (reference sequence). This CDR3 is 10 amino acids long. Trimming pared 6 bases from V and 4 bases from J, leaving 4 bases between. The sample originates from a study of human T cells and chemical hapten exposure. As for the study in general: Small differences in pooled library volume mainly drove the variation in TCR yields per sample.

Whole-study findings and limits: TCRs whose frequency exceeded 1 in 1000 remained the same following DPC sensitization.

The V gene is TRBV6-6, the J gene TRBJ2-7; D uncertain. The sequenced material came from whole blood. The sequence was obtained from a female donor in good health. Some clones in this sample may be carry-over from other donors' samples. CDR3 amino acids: CASRHYEQYF. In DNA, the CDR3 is TGTGCCAGCAGACATTACGAGCAGTACTTC.